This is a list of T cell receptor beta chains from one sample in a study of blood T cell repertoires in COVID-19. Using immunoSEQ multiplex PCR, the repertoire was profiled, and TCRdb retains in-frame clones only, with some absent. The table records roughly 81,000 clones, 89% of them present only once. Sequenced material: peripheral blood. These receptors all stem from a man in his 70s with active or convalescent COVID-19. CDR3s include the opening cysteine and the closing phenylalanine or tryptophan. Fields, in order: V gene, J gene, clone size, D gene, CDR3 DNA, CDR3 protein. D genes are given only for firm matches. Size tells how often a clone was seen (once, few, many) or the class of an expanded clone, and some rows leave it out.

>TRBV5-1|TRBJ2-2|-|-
TGCGCCAGCAGCTTGGGACAGACGCCAACCGGGGAGCTGTTTTTT
CASSLGQTPTGELFF
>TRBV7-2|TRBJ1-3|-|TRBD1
TGTGCCAGCAGCTTTGACAGGGCGTCTGGAAACACCATATATTTT
CASSFDRASGNTIYF
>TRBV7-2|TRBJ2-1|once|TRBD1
TGTGCCAGCAGCCCTACCGGGACAGGGTATGCGGATGAGCAGTTCTTC
CASSPTGTGYADEQFF
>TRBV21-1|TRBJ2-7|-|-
TGTGCCAGCAGCAAAGTATGGCCGGTGGGGCCGACGGAATTCTCCTACGAGCAGTACTTC
CASSKVWPVGPTEFSYEQYF
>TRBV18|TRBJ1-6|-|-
TGTGCCAGCTCACCCCGAGAAGCAGGGTCAGGGAATTCACCCCTCCACTTT
CASSPREAGSGNSPLHF
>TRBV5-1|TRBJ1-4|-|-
TGCGCCAGCAGCCCCAAGGGGGAGCCTAATGAAAAACTGTTTTTT
CASSPKGEPNEKLFF
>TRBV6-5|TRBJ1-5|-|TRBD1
TGTGCCAGCACCCCGTGGCAGGGGGTTCAGCCCCAGCATTTT
CASTPWQGVQPQHF
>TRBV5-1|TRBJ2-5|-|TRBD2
TGCGCCAGCAGCTTGTTTGCGGGGGGAGAGATTGGGACCCAGTACTTC
CASSLFAGGEIGTQYF
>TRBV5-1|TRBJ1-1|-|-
TGCGCCAGCAGCTTGGCCGGTTTTTGGGGGGAGAACACTGAAGCTTTCTTT
CASSLAGFWGENTEAFF
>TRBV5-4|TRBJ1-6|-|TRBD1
TGTGCCAGCAGCCCTCAATATGGACAGGGGGGTACTTCACCCCTCCACTTT
CASSPQYGQGGTSPLHF
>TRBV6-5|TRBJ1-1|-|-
TGTGCCAGCAGAAGCCCCACTGAAGCTTTCTTT
CASRSPTEAFF
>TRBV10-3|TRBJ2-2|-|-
TGTGCCATCAGTGAGTGGAGGTCCGGGGAGCTGTTTTTT
CAISEWRSGELFF
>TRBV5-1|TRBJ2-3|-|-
TGCGCCAGCAGCTTGACCACGAGAAGTACGCAGTATTTT
CASSLTTRSTQYF
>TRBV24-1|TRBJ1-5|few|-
TGTGCCACCAGTGGTCAGTTCAGCAATCAGCCCCAGCATTTT
CATSGQFSNQPQHF
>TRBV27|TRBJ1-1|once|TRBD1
TGTGCCAGCAGTCCGACAGGGAATTTTGAAGCTTTCTTT
CASSPTGNFEAFF
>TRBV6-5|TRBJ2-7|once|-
TGTGCCAGCAGTAATGGACGGAGGTCCCTTTACGAGCAGTACTTC
CASSNGRRSLYEQYF
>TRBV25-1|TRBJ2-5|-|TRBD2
TGTGCCAGCAGTTCCGCTAGCGGTCCTCAAGAGACCCAGTACTTC
CASSSASGPQETQYF
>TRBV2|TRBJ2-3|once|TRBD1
TGTGCCAGCAGGAGACAGGGGAGCACAGATACGCAGTATTTT
CASRRQGSTDTQYF
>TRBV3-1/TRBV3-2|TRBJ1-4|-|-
TGTGCCAGCAGCCTGGAGGGCGAAAAACTGTTTTTT
CASSLEGEKLFF
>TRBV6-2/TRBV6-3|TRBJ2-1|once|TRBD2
TGTGCCAGCAGTTACTCGAAACGGGGGGGCGCCTACAATGAGCAGTTCTTC
CASSYSKRGGAYNEQFF
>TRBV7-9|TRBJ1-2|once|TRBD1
TGTGCCAGCAGCTCCCAAGCGTTCGGACAGGGGACTGGCTACACCTTC
CASSSQAFGQGTGYTF
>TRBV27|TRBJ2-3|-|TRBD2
TGTGCCAGCAGTTTATGGCTAGCGGGGGGGCCCGCAGATACGCAGTATTTT
CASSLWLAGGPADTQYF
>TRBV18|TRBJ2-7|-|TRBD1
TGTGCCAGCTCACCTGGGACAGGGTTCCTCTACGAGCAGTACTTC
CASSPGTGFLYEQYF
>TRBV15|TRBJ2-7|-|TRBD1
TGTGCCACCAGCAGTGGGCCGGGACAGGGTCTCAACGAGCAGTACTTC
CATSSGPGQGLNEQYF
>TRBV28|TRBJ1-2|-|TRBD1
TGTGCCAGCAGTTCGGGACAGGTTTGGTATGGCTACACCTTC
CASSSGQVWYGYTF
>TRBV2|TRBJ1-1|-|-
TGTGCCAGCGGAGAGAGCCGGGACTTCATGAACACTGAAGCTTTCTTT
CASGESRDFMNTEAFF